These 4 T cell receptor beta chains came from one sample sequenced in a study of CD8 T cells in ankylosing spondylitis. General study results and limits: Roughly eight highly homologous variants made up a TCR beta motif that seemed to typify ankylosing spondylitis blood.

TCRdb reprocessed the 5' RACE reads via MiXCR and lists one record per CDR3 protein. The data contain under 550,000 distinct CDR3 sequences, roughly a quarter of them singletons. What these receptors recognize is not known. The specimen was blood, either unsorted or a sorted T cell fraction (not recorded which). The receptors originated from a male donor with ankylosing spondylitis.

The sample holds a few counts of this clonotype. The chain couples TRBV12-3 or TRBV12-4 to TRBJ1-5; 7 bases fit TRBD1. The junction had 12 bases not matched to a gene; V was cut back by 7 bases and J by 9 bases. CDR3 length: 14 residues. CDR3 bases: TGTGCCAGCACCCTGACAGGGAGCCAGAGGCCCCAGCATTTT. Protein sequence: CASTLTGSQRPQHF.

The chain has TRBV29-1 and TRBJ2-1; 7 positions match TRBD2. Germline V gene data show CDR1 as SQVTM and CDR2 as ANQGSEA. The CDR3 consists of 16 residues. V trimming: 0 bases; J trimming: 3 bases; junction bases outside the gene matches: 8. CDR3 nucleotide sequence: TGCAGCGTTGAAGATCGGGCTAGCGGAGGCTACAATGAGCAGTTCTTC. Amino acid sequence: CSVEDRASGGYNEQFF.

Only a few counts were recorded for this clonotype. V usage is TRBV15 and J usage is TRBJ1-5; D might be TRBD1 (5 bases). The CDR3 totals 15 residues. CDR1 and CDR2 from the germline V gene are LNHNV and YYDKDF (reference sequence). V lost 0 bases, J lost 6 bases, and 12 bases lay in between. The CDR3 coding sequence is TGTGCCACCAGCAGAGATCTCGCAGGGCTTCAGCCCCAGCATTTT. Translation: CATSRDLAGLQPQHF.

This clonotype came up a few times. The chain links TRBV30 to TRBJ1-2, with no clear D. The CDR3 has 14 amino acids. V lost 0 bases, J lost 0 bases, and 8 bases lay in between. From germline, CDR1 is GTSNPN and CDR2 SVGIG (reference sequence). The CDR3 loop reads CAWSVRRSNYGYTF. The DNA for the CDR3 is TGTGCCTGGAGTGTGAGGAGATCTAACTATGGCTACACCTTC.